This T cell receptor (beta chain) was obtained from a study of blood T cells in healthy people across ages. PCR was performed a second time for roughly 6 to 12 cycles using a sample-barcoded 5' primer and a J-beta primer mix. The authors tagged each cDNA molecule using a template-switch adaptor with 12 random nucleotides. One entry per CDR3 protein, called by TCRdb with MiXCR from the 5' RACE reads. In the table there are roughly 2 million distinct CDR3 sequences, around half of which are singletons. V was clipped by 0 bases and J by 7 bases, with 20 bases between them. This CDR3 region has 16 residues. CDR1 and CDR2 from the germline V gene are SGDLS and YYNGEE.

The sequenced material came from blood. The sequence was obtained from a woman aged 40 to 50 in good health. The chain couples TRBV9 to TRBJ2-7, with D tentatively TRBD2 (7 bases). CDR3 residues: CASSVVLGGASYEQYF. The DNA of the CDR3 is TGTGCCAGCAGCGTAGTTTTGGGGGGGGCCAGCTATGAGCAGTACTTC.